The sequence of this T cell receptor beta chain was determined in a study of shared clonotypes between healthy human individuals. Study results and limitations: The generation probabilities recorded for non-shared clonotypes fell below those of clonotypes shared by all four donors.

On this clone itself: Its target is not known.

V dropped 3 bases and J dropped 2; count of bases not matched to a gene: 5. The CDR3 runs to 15 residues. Germline V gene sequence: CDR1 MGHRA, CDR2 YSYEKL. The method was immunoSEQ multiplex PCR; TCRdb's version includes in-frame clones alone and lacks a portion of them. Of around 320,000 clones in the sample, 80% to 90% were seen once. CD8 memory was a combination of CD45RO+ cells and CCR7-negative CD45RA+ TemRA cells. This sequence originates from a young man in good health. Source material: memory CD8+ T cells sorted from blood. Subset described: CD45RO+ cells pooled with CCR7-negative TemRA cells. V gene TRBV4-1 combines with J gene TRBJ2-7; 9 bases fit TRBD1. DNA of the CDR3: TGCGCCAGCAGCCAGCGACAGGGGGAGGCCTACGAGCAGTACTTC. It codes for CASSQRQGEAYEQYF.